A single TCR beta chain is shown here with its context. Its antigen is unknown. A single record per CDR3 protein comes from TCRdb applying MiXCR to the reads. The top ten hold around an eighth of the sample, which has about 920,000 distinct CDR3 sequences, roughly 31% seen once. The data were obtained in a study of T cell repertoires in cytomegalovirus infection. V lost 3 bases and J lost 5; bases outside the gene matches: 8. CDR3 length equals 15 residues. Per the germline V gene, CDR1 is MGHRA and CDR2 is YSYEKL. The chain carries TRBV4-1 and TRBJ1-1; the match to TRBD1 covers 8 bases. This sequence was found in a human donor in good health (CMV status not recorded). Some clones in this sample may be carry-over from other donors' samples. Sequenced here: cultured CD8+ T cells from PBMCs, sampled from culture after CMV antigen stimulation. CDR3 loop: CASSHSGQGRTEAFF. CDR3 coding DNA: TGCGCCAGCAGCCATTCCGGACAGGGTAGGACTGAAGCTTTCTTT.